Listed below are T cell receptor beta chains from one sample, sequenced in a study of cytomegalovirus exposure and HLA in healthy donors. Assay: immunoSEQ multiplex PCR; the TCRdb copy retains only in-frame clones and omits some. The sample has 90,000 to 140,000 clones, roughly 13% seen once; the top ten hold around 15%. The sequenced sample was PBMCs. Source of these receptors: a man between 35 and 55 years old in good health and CMV-seropositive. Both conserved end residues are part of each CDR3. The D gene is left open where the match is weak. The size of a clone is reported for some rows only, either as once, few or many, or as a class for expanded clones.

D gene: TRBD2; J gene: TRBJ2-2; CDR3 length: 20; V gene: TRBV4-1; clone size: -; CDR3 DNA: TGCGCCAGCAGCCAAGATCCTGCGGGACTAGCCGGCTTTAACACCGGGGAGCTGTTTTTT; CDR3 protein: CASSQDPAGLAGFNTGELFF
D gene: TRBD2; J gene: TRBJ2-1; CDR3 length: 13; V gene: TRBV29-1; clone size: -; CDR3 DNA: TGCAGCGTTGTGACTAGCCGCTACAATGAGCAGTTCTTC; CDR3 protein: CSVVTSRYNEQFF
D gene: -; J gene: TRBJ2-7; CDR3 length: 15; V gene: TRBV5-1; clone size: -; CDR3 DNA: TGCGCCAGCAGCTTGGGCCAGGGCGCTTCCTACGAGCAGTACTTC; CDR3 protein: CASSLGQGASYEQYF
D gene: -; J gene: TRBJ2-7; CDR3 length: 13; V gene: TRBV4-2; clone size: -; CDR3 DNA: TGTGCCAGCGCGCAAGAGCTCCCCTACGAGCAGTACTTC; CDR3 protein: CASAQELPYEQYF
D gene: -; J gene: TRBJ2-7; CDR3 length: 14; V gene: TRBV27; clone size: -; CDR3 DNA: TGTGCCAGCAGTACTAGGAGGGGAGCGAACGAGCAGTACTTC; CDR3 protein: CASSTRRGANEQYF
D gene: -; J gene: TRBJ2-3; CDR3 length: 15; V gene: TRBV6-6; clone size: -; CDR3 DNA: TGTGCCAGCAGTTATTCGATCGGGAGCACAGATACGCAGTATTTT; CDR3 protein: CASSYSIGSTDTQYF
D gene: -; J gene: TRBJ2-1; CDR3 length: 16; V gene: TRBV14; clone size: -; CDR3 DNA: TGTGCCAGCAGCCAAGAGCTGTTAGCTCACTACAATGAGCAGTTCTTC; CDR3 protein: CASSQELLAHYNEQFF
D gene: TRBD2; J gene: TRBJ2-4; CDR3 length: 12; V gene: TRBV30; clone size: -; CDR3 DNA: TGTGCCTTTGGGGGGGGTGGGAACATTCAGTACTTC; CDR3 protein: CAFGGGGNIQYF
D gene: -; J gene: TRBJ1-4; CDR3 length: 14; V gene: TRBV5-6; clone size: few; CDR3 DNA: TGTGCCAGCAGCTTGGGGCAGGGAACCGAAAAACTGTTTTTT; CDR3 protein: CASSLGQGTEKLFF
D gene: -; J gene: TRBJ1-5; CDR3 length: 15; V gene: TRBV6-1; clone size: -; CDR3 DNA: TGTGCCAGCAGTGTTAGTGTGGGTAGCCATCAGCCCCAGCATTTT; CDR3 protein: CASSVSVGSHQPQHF
D gene: -; J gene: TRBJ1-5; CDR3 length: 15; V gene: TRBV7-2; clone size: -; CDR3 DNA: TGTGCCAGCAGCTTACGACAGACTAGCAATCAGCCCCAGCATTTT; CDR3 protein: CASSLRQTSNQPQHF
D gene: TRBD2; J gene: TRBJ2-7; CDR3 length: 16; V gene: TRBV11-2; clone size: -; CDR3 DNA: TGTGCCAGCAGCTTAACTCGGCTAGCGGGAGGCGAGGAGCAGTACTTC; CDR3 protein: CASSLTRLAGGEEQYF
D gene: TRBD1; J gene: TRBJ1-2; CDR3 length: 15; V gene: TRBV28; clone size: -; CDR3 DNA: TGTGCCAGCAGAGAACAGGGGCAAAGTGGGTATGGCTACACCTTC; CDR3 protein: CASREQGQSGYGYTF
D gene: -; J gene: TRBJ2-3; CDR3 length: 14; V gene: TRBV2; clone size: few; CDR3 DNA: TGTGCCAGCCTGAGGGCGACTAGCACAGATACGCAGTATTTT; CDR3 protein: CASLRATSTDTQYF
D gene: TRBD1; J gene: TRBJ1-2; CDR3 length: 14; V gene: TRBV5-1; clone size: -; CDR3 DNA: TGCGCCAGCAGCGCCGGACAGGGAAACTATGGCTACACCTTC; CDR3 protein: CASSAGQGNYGYTF
D gene: TRBD1; J gene: TRBJ2-5; CDR3 length: 20; V gene: TRBV5-1; clone size: few; CDR3 DNA: TGCGCCAGCAGCTTGGTCCCACCCGGGACAGGGGGCTTGGCTGCAGAGACCCAGTACTTC; CDR3 protein: CASSLVPPGTGGLAAETQYF
D gene: TRBD2; J gene: TRBJ2-7; CDR3 length: 15; V gene: TRBV5-1; clone size: -; CDR3 DNA: TGCGCCAGCAGCTCGCGGACTAGCGGGACCAACGAGCAGTACTTC; CDR3 protein: CASSSRTSGTNEQYF